The 5 T cell receptor beta chains below were found in one sample sequenced in a study of shared clonotypes between healthy human individuals. Libraries were prepared by immunoSEQ multiplex PCR; TCRdb keeps only in-frame clonotypes and omits some of them. The repertoire holds a few million clones, with 93% as singletons. The source material was naive CD4+ T cells from PBMCs. As for subset: CD45RA+ positively selected. The source is a man between 18 and 29 years old in good health. Some clones in this sample may be carry-over from other donors' samples.

In regard to this clone: The junction shows a germline mismatch at one end, possibly a read error. The J gene is TRBJ2-7, the V gene TRBV28; tentative D call: TRBD1 (6 bases). Germline V CDR1 and CDR2: MDHEN, SYDVKM. This CDR3 has 14 amino acids. The CDR3 protein is CASRTGAGESPGGF. Here the CDR3 DNA reads TGTGCCAGCAGGACCGGGGCAGGGGAATCCCCAGGAGGCTTC.

This clone was counted once. The V and J genes are TRBV28 and TRBJ2-2; 7 bases are shared with TRBD2. The junction had 11 bases not matched to a gene; V was cut back by 6 bases and J by 1 base. The CDR3 runs 17 residues. In germline, CDR1 is MDHEN, CDR2 SYDVKM. The CDR3 region is CASSPLGRGKNTGELFF. In DNA form, the CDR3 reads TGTGCCAGCAGCCCCCTGGGGAGGGGAAAGAACACCGGGGAGCTGTTTTTT.

This chain connects TRBV4-3 to TRBJ2-7, with D possibly being TRBD1 (7 bases). Trimming stripped 1 base from V and 3 bases from J, with 16 bases between. Germline CDR1 and CDR2: LGHNA and YSLEER. The CDR3 sequence is 16 residues long. CDR3 residues: CASSQAGGGQLYEQYF. CDR3 in DNA: TGCGCCAGCAGCCAAGCCGGAGGGGGACAGCTCTACGAGCAGTACTTC.

V gene TRBV5-1 combines with J gene TRBJ2-7; 8 bases match TRBD2. Trimming at V came to 4 bases and at J to 5 bases, leaving 5 bases not matched to a gene. The CDR3 is 13 residues long. Germline-derived CDR1 and CDR2 are SGHRS and YFSETQ. The CDR3 reads CASSPGLEHEQYF. CDR3 coding DNA: TGCGCCAGCAGCCCGGGACTAGAGCACGAGCAGTACTTC.

The rearrangement uses TRBV19 and TRBJ2-2; 8 positions agree with TRBD1. Germline V lookup: CDR1 LNHDA, CDR2 SQIVND (reference sequence). This CDR3 contains 14 residues. With V trimmed by 9 bases and J by 2 bases, 5 bases remained unmatched. CDR3 coding DNA: TGTGCCAGCAGTGACAGGGGTAACACCGGGGAGCTGTTTTTT. Translating it yields CASSDRGNTGELFF.